Presented here are 32 T cell receptor beta chains from one specimen sequenced in a study of shared clonotypes between healthy human individuals. Sequenced by immunoSEQ multiplex PCR; TCRdb stores in-frame clones only, minus some. Altogether around 1.4 million clones are present, approximately 98.5% being singletons, with the ten largest covering over 0.3%. The sample consisted of naive CD4+ T cells sorted from blood. Subset denoted: CD45RA+ positively selected. The receptors derive from a man aged 30-40 years in good health.

The V and J genes are TRBV7-2 and TRBJ2-2, with TRBD1 identical over 9 bases. The germline gives CDR1 SGHTA, CDR2 FQGNSA. J was trimmed by 9 bases and V by 4 bases; bases with no gene match: 9. This CDR3 spans 15 amino acids. The CDR3 sequence is CASSWGQGRYRELFF. CDR3 bases: TGTGCCAGCAGCTGGGGACAGGGCCGGTACCGGGAGCTGTTTTTT.

Worth noting for this clone: Distinct nucleotide sequences in the sample also encode this CDR3. The chain recombines TRBV6-6 with TRBJ2-4; D is perhaps TRBD1 (6 bases). Trimming stripped 5 bases from V and 0 bases from J, with 11 bases between. Per the germline V gene, CDR1 is MNHNY and CDR2 is SVGAGI (reference sequence). This CDR3 comprises 15 residues. CDR3 nucleotides: TGTGCCAGCAGTCCTACAGGGTTAGCCAAAAACATTCAGTACTTC. Translation: CASSPTGLAKNIQYF.

This clone was found once. The rearrangement uses TRBV2 and TRBJ2-7; no definite D call. The CDR3 totals 12 residues. The V and J ends lost 6 bases and 3 bases respectively, with 9 bases between them. Germline V gives CDR1 SNHLY, CDR2 FYNNEI. The CDR3 DNA follows: TGTGCCAGCAGGGCCGACCACTACGAGCAGTACTTC. This translates into CASRADHYEQYF.

J is TRBJ1-2 and V is TRBV13; perhaps TRBD1 as D (5 bases). This CDR3 has 14 residues. From germline, CDR1 is PRHDT and CDR2 FYEKMQ (reference sequence). Trimming cost V 5 bases and J 7 bases, with 17 bases left between them. The DNA of the CDR3 is TGTGCCAGCAGCCGTTGGCAGGGAGGCGGTGGCTACACCTTC. Its translation: CASSRWQGGGGYTF.

This chain links TRBV19 with TRBJ1-1; D gene unclear. Trimming took off 9 bases at V and 0 bases at J, with 20 bases between the two ends. Germline V gene lookup returns CDR1 LNHDA and CDR2 SQIVND (reference sequence). The CDR3 runs 16 residues. CDR3 protein: CASLKVAGRMNTEAFF. In DNA, the CDR3 is TGTGCCAGCTTAAAGGTTGCAGGCCGGATGAACACTGAAGCTTTCTTT.

The genes are TRBV28 and TRBJ2-7; D is uncertain. The CDR3 loop spans 12 amino acids. The germline V gene has CDR1 MDHEN and CDR2 SYDVKM. V was shortened by 6 bases and J by 6 bases, with 12 bases between the two germline ends. The CDR3 sequence is CASSRRRVEQYF. The CDR3 DNA follows: TGTGCCAGCAGCCGGCGACGAGTCGAGCAGTACTTC.

J is TRBJ2-1 and V is TRBV9, with D possibly TRBD2 on 6 matching bases. The CDR3 extends over 13 amino acids. Trimming cost V 1 base and J 8 bases, with 10 bases left between them. CDR1 and CDR2 (germline): SGDLS, YYNGEE. CDR3 protein: CASSVTSRDEQFF. CDR3 nucleotide sequence: TGTGCCAGCAGCGTAACTAGCAGGGATGAGCAGTTCTTC. The full variable domain, in which reference TRBV9 and TRBJ2-1 provide the parts outside the CDR3, is DSGVTQTPKHLITATGQRVTLRCSPRSGDLSVYWYQQSLDQGLQFLIQYYNGEERAKGNILERFSAQQFPDLHSELNLSSLELGDSALYFCASSVTSRDEQFFGPGTRLTVL.

The CDR3 region has the DNA TGCGCCAGCAGTCGACCTAGCGGGAGTTCGGGCGAGCAGTACTTC. Translated, it gives CASSRPSGSSGEQYF. This chain connects TRBV5-1 to TRBJ2-7; TRBD2 matches 10 bases. V was pared by 5 bases and J by 6 bases, with 11 bases of the junction left unmatched. CDR1 and CDR2 (germline): SGHRS, YFSETQ. The length of the CDR3 is 15 residues.

The chain is built from TRBV18 and TRBJ2-7, with D maybe TRBD1 (6 bases). This CDR3 contains 15 residues. Trimming took off 6 bases at V and 2 bases at J, with 17 bases between the two ends. CDR1 KGHSH and CDR2 LQKENI come from the germline V gene. CDR3 amino acids: CASSQIRGSAYEQYF. CDR3 DNA sequence: TGTGCCAGCTCCCAAATCAGGGGATCCGCCTACGAGCAGTACTTC.

The chain recombines TRBV29-1 with TRBJ2-6; D is possibly TRBD1 (5 bases). The length of the CDR3 is 16 residues. The germline CDR1 and CDR2 sequences are SQVTM and ANQGSEA. Trimming took off 6 bases at V and 0 bases at J, with 15 bases between the two ends. The CDR3 sequence is CSVMGPTSSGANVLTF. CDR3 DNA: TGCAGCGTCATGGGGCCGACAAGCTCTGGGGCCAACGTCCTGACTTTC.

This clone appeared a single time. This rearrangement joins TRBV6-6 to TRBJ2-6; TRBD1 is a possible D gene (6 bases). Germline V gene data show CDR1 as MNHNY and CDR2 as SVGAGI (reference sequence). V gave up 1 base and J gave up 0 bases, with 7 bases separating them. CDR3 length: 16 amino acids. Here the CDR3 DNA reads TGTGCCAGCAGTTACTTCAGGGGCTCTGGGGCCAACGTCCTGACTTTC. This translates into CASSYFRGSGANVLTF.

V is TRBV27 and J is TRBJ1-2; D is undetermined. CDR3 length: 14 residues. Trimming stripped 6 bases from V and 4 bases from J, with 15 bases between. CDR1 is MNHEY and CDR2 is SMNVEV in the germline V gene (reference sequence). In DNA form, the CDR3 reads TGTGCCAGCAGGCGATTGGGGAAGACCTATGGCTACACCTTC. Translating it yields CASRRLGKTYGYTF.

The V and J genes are TRBV7-2 and TRBJ2-5; D may be TRBD2 (5 bases). The germline V and J ends were trimmed by 2 bases and 9 bases, with 16 bases remaining between them. The CDR3 length is 14 residues. The V gene's germline CDR1 is SGHTA and CDR2 FQGNSA. The CDR3 DNA sequence: TGTGCCAGCAGCTTATCCCCCGTCAACGGGGCCCAGTACTTC. It translates to CASSLSPVNGAQYF. The full variable domain, with the rest looked up from reference TRBV7-2 and TRBJ2-5, is GAGVSQSPSNKVTEKGKDVELRCDPISGHTALYWYRQSLGQGLEFLIYFQGNSAPDKSGLPSDRFSAERTGGSVSTLTIQRTQQEDSAVYLCASSLSPVNGAQYFGPGTRLLVL.

This chain joins TRBV15 and TRBJ2-1; tentatively, D is TRBD1 (5 bases). The ends were cut back, 0 bases at V and 10 bases at J, with 13 bases in the middle. This CDR3 is built from 14 residues. Per germline, CDR1 LNHNV and CDR2 YYDKDF (reference sequence). The CDR3: CATSRDPGAGEQFF. CDR3 coding DNA: TGTGCCACCAGCAGAGATCCTGGGGCAGGAGAGCAGTTCTTC.

The chain is built from TRBV9 and TRBJ2-1, with D unclear. The CDR3 consists of 17 residues. Germline V gives CDR1 SGDLS, CDR2 YYNGEE. Deletions cut 0 bases from V and 0 bases from J, with 13 bases between. The CDR3 sequence is CASSVDNLRSSYNEQFF. The CDR3 DNA reads as TGTGCCAGCAGCGTAGATAATCTGCGCAGCTCCTACAATGAGCAGTTCTTC.

The rearrangement uses TRBV6-1 and TRBJ2-1; 10 bases agree with TRBD2. Germline CDR1 is MNHNS and CDR2 is SASEGT. The CDR3 contains 14 residues. The V gene end was trimmed by 7 bases and the J gene end by 9 bases; junction bases not matched to a gene: 9. CDR3 nucleotide sequence: TGTGCCAGCATCCCCAGCGGGAGGGCTGGTGAGCAGTTCTTC. Its translation: CASIPSGRAGEQFF.

The V gene is TRBV6-5, the J gene TRBJ1-5; D remains unclear. Trimming removed 7 bases from V and 4 bases from J, with 11 bases in between. Germline V lookup: CDR1 MNHEY, CDR2 SVGAGI. The CDR3 is 13 amino acids. The CDR3 is CASTAGWNQPQHF. The CDR3 DNA reads as TGTGCCAGCACGGCAGGTTGGAATCAGCCCCAGCATTTT.

This clone was seen a single time. The CDR3 spells CASSFKGYTGELFF. CDR3 bases: TGTGCCAGCAGTTTTAAGGGATACACCGGGGAGCTGTTTTTT. J is TRBJ2-2 and V is TRBV28, with D unclear. The length of the CDR3 is 14 residues. The V and J ends lost 3 bases and 3 bases respectively, with 8 bases between them. Per the germline V gene, CDR1 is MDHEN and CDR2 is SYDVKM. The complete variable domain, with remaining parts taken from reference TRBV28 and TRBJ2-2, reads DVKVTQSSRYLVKRTGEKVFLECVQDMDHENMFWYRQDPGLGLRLIYFSYDVKMKEKGDIPEGYSVSREKKERFSLILESASTNQTSMYLCASSFKGYTGELFFGEGSRLTVL.

The chain links TRBV21-1 to TRBJ2-7; the table calls TRBD1, which could not be checked here. TRBV21-1 is classified as a pseudogene. The CDR3 sequence is 11 residues long. The CDR3 DNA reads TGTGCCAAAGACCCAGGCTACGAGCAGTACTTC. This sequence encodes CAKDPGYEQYF.

This rearrangement joins TRBV7-2 to TRBJ1-1; the D is unclear. The CDR3 length is 17 residues. V was pared by 1 base and J by 1 base, with 16 bases between. Looked up from germline, CDR1 is SGHTA and CDR2 is FQGNSA. The DNA of the CDR3 is TGTGCCAGCAGCTTAGATACTTGGGTGAGTGGGAACACTGAAGCTTTCTTT. It codes for CASSLDTWVSGNTEAFF.

The chain has TRBV10-3 and TRBJ2-7, with D possibly matching TRBD1 (6 bases). This CDR3 spans 14 amino acids. Trimming pared 0 bases from V and 6 bases from J, leaving 12 bases between. From germline, CDR1 is ENHRY and CDR2 SYGVKD. As DNA, the CDR3 is TGTGCCATCAGTGAGTCTGGCGAACAGGGCGAGCAGTACTTC. This encodes CAISESGEQGEQYF.

V and J are TRBV13 and TRBJ2-7, with D perhaps matching TRBD2 (5 bases). CDR1 is PRHDT and CDR2 is FYEKMQ in the germline V gene (reference sequence). V was pared by 3 bases and J by 2 bases, with 11 bases between. The CDR3 totals 14 residues. CDR3 sequence reads: CASSFGKTAYEQYF. CDR3 DNA: TGTGCCAGCAGCTTCGGGAAGACTGCCTACGAGCAGTACTTC. Variable domain in full (rest from reference TRBV13 and TRBJ2-7): AAGVIQSPRHLIKEKRETATLKCYPIPRHDTVYWYQQGPGQDPQFLISFYEKMQSDKGSIPDRFSAQQFSDYHSELNMSSLELGDSALYFCASSFGKTAYEQYFGPGTRLTVT.

This chain connects TRBV19 to TRBJ1-5; TRBD1 is a possible D gene (6 bases). The V gene's germline CDR1 is LNHDA and CDR2 SQIVND (reference sequence). Trimming stripped 2 bases from V and 6 bases from J, with 17 bases between. This CDR3 is built from 16 residues. This CDR3 reads CASSINTGPGIQPQHF. CDR3 nucleotide sequence: TGTGCCAGTAGTATAAACACAGGGCCCGGAATTCAGCCCCAGCATTTT.

This chain uses TRBV12-5 with TRBJ2-7; D is ambiguous. V was cut by 1 base and J by 4 bases, with 5 bases left in between. Germline V gives CDR1 LGHNT, CDR2 FRNRAP. The CDR3 contains 12 residues. CDR3 nucleotide sequence: TGTGCTAGTGGTTTGGACCTTTACGAGCAGTACTTC. This encodes CASGLDLYEQYF. Based on the CDR3 plus reference TRBV12-5 and TRBJ2-7, the full variable domain is DARVTQTPRHKVTEMGQEVTMRCQPILGHNTVFWYRQTMMQGLELLAYFRNRAPLDDSGMPKDRFSAEMPDATLATLKIQPSEPRDSAVYFCASGLDLYEQYFGPGTRLTVT.

The rearrangement joins TRBV30 to TRBJ1-1; D might be TRBD1 (6 bases). Germline-derived CDR1 and CDR2 are GTSNPN and SVGIG (reference sequence). This CDR3 spans 13 amino acids. With 4 bases removed from V and 1 base from J, the gap between germline ends came to 10 bases. The CDR3 coding sequence is TGTGCCTGGACTACAGGGACGAACACTGAAGCTTTCTTT. This gives the protein CAWTTGTNTEAFF.

In nucleotides, the CDR3 is TGTGCCAGCAGTTTGGACACCGGGGAGCTGTTTTTT. Protein product: CASSLDTGELFF. This chain connects TRBV28 to TRBJ2-2; no clear D. V dropped 3 bases and J dropped 3 bases, with 2 bases sitting between them. CDR1 and CDR2 from the germline V gene are MDHEN and SYDVKM. This CDR3 spans 12 amino acids.

V and J are TRBV25-1 and TRBJ1-1; D perhaps matches TRBD1 (6 bases). Trimming removed 0 bases at V and 4 bases at J, with 9 bases between. There are 14 residues in the CDR3. Germline CDR1 and CDR2: MGHDK and SYGVNS. As DNA, the CDR3 is TGTGCCAGCAGTGAATATGCAGGGGCCACTGAAGCTTTCTTT. It translates to CASSEYAGATEAFF.

This clone was picked up one time. The chain employs TRBV28 and TRBJ2-7; maybe TRBD1 (5 bases). V lost 5 bases and J 0 bases, leaving 11 bases between the germline ends. This CDR3 has 14 residues. The V gene's germline CDR1 is MDHEN and CDR2 SYDVKM. CDR3 in DNA: TGTGCCAGCAGTCCCAGGACATTCTCCTACGAGCAGTACTTC. As protein: CASSPRTFSYEQYF.

This clone showed up just once. V gene TRBV6-5 combines with J gene TRBJ2-7; 7 nucleotides align to TRBD2. Germline lookup yields CDR1 MNHEY and CDR2 SVGAGI. The trim removed 5 bases at V and 6 bases at J, leaving 10 bases unmatched. This CDR3 is 14 amino acids long. This chain's CDR3 is CASSRIGGNGEQYF. DNA of the CDR3: TGTGCCAGCAGTCGGATCGGGGGGAATGGCGAGCAGTACTTC.

This chain links TRBV6-1 with TRBJ1-2; a possible D gene is TRBD1 (5 bases). The length of the CDR3 is 15 residues. Trimming removed 0 bases at V and 4 bases at J, with 12 bases between. Germline CDR1 and CDR2: MNHNS and SASEGT. Here the CDR3 reads CASSEAGQGVYGYTF. The CDR3 DNA is TGTGCCAGCAGTGAAGCAGGGCAGGGCGTCTATGGCTACACCTTC.

This sequence joins TRBV18 and TRBJ1-1; no definite D call. The germline V gene encodes CDR1 KGHSH and CDR2 LQKENI. The ends were cut back, 3 bases at V and 10 bases at J, with 12 bases in the middle. The CDR3 runs 12 residues. As DNA, the CDR3 is TGTGCCAGCTCACCCGCCCAGGTAGGAGCTTTCTTT. Its translation is CASSPAQVGAFF. Drawing the rest from reference TRBV18 and TRBJ1-1, the complete variable domain is NAGVMQNPRHLVRRRGQEARLRCSPMKGHSHVYWYRQLPEEGLKFMVYLQKENIIDESGMPKERFSAEFPKEGPSILRIQQVVRGDSAAYFCASSPAQVGAFFGQGTRLTVV.

This chain uses TRBV7-9 with TRBJ2-7, with 11 bases identical to TRBD2. The trim removed 2 bases at V and 5 bases at J, leaving 8 bases unmatched. CDR3 length: 16 amino acids. Germline V gene sequence: CDR1 SEHNR, CDR2 FQNEAQ (reference sequence). The CDR3 loop reads CASSLTTSGSFHEQYF. The CDR3 DNA sequence: TGTGCCAGCAGCTTAACTACTAGCGGGAGTTTCCACGAGCAGTACTTC.